This T cell receptor beta chain appears in the sequencing data of a study of radiotherapy plus CTLA-4 blockade in lung cancer. Background on the study: There were objective responses in around 18% of patients, and around 31% had disease control.

The data were produced by immunoSEQ multiplex PCR, yet TCRdb's version contains in-frame clones alone and is incomplete. The table lists about 88,000 clones, 55% to 75% of them singletons. Focal radiation was given together with CTLA-4 blockade (ipilimumab) to patients with chemo-refractory metastatic non-small-cell lung cancer. Germline CDR1 is MDHEN and CDR2 is SYDVKM. The CDR3 has 13 amino acids. With 2 bases removed from V and 4 bases from J, the gap between germline ends came to 8 bases. About this clone: Its cognate antigen is unknown.

Points from the study as a whole: Tumor-derived TCR clones expanded in blood after radiotherapy plus ipilimumab. Early blood T cell clone dynamics, with interferon-beta, were reported to best predict response.

The chain employs TRBV28 and TRBJ2-5; unclear D gene. This TCR derives from a human donor with non-small cell lung cancer that progressed on radiotherapy plus ipilimumab. Material: peripheral blood, obtained from a patient treated with radiotherapy plus ipilimumab. The CDR3 spells CASSLMGRETQYF. The CDR3 DNA follows: TGTGCCAGCAGTTTAATGGGTAGAGAGACCCAGTACTTC.